The next 17 T cell receptor beta chains were all read from a single sample in a study of T cells in tumors after PD-1 blockade. Here immunoSEQ multiplex PCR was the method, and the copy in TCRdb shows in-frame clones only, minus some. The sample shows about 14,000 clones, 80% to 85% of them seen only once. The sequencing used PBMCs, collected after anti-PD-1 treatment. Receptors were obtained from a human donor with basal cell carcinoma.

This clone has just one count. This chain links TRBV6-5 with TRBJ2-7, with D tentatively TRBD1 (6 bases). The CDR3 totals 15 residues. Per the germline V gene, CDR1 is MNHEY and CDR2 is SVGAGI. V lost 2 bases, J lost 2 bases, and 13 bases lay in between. The CDR3 sequence: CASSYARQVTYEQYF. The CDR3 coding sequence is TGTGCCAGCAGTTACGCACGACAGGTAACCTACGAGCAGTACTTC.

This sequence joins TRBV15 and TRBJ2-5; D is possibly TRBD1 (5 bases). V dropped 5 bases and J dropped 5 bases, with 12 bases sitting between them. CDR1 is LNHNV and CDR2 is YYDKDF in the germline V gene (reference sequence). The CDR3 is 13 residues long. CDR3: CATSDSARETQYF. The CDR3 DNA follows: TGTGCCACCAGCGACAGCGCCCGGGAGACCCAGTACTTC.

The CDR3 nucleotides read TGTGCCAGCACAGGGCCTCCCAGGGGAGGCCAGCCCCAGCATTTT. It encodes CASTGPPRGGQPQHF. The chain joins TRBV2 to TRBJ1-5, with a weak D call TRBD1 (6 bases). The CDR3 length is 15 residues. The V end lost 7 bases, the J end lost 7 bases, and 20 bases lay between the germline ends. The germline gives CDR1 SNHLY, CDR2 FYNNEI.

This chain uses TRBV25-1 with TRBJ2-5; 8 bases match TRBD1. The germline gives CDR1 MGHDK, CDR2 SYGVNS. V was pared by 2 bases and J by 5 bases, with 13 bases of the junction left unmatched. This CDR3 region has 17 residues. The CDR3 sequence is CASSELSRQGSRETQYF. The CDR3 DNA sequence: TGTGCCAGCAGTGAACTTTCTAGACAGGGGTCGAGGGAGACCCAGTACTTC.

In DNA form, the CDR3 reads TGTGCCAGCAGACTATCCGTCCGAACAGGGGAAAGGGCCTACGAGCAGTACTTC. The encoded protein is CASRLSVRTGERAYEQYF. The genes are TRBV28 and TRBJ2-7, with TRBD1 identical over 7 bases. Germline V gene lookup returns CDR1 MDHEN and CDR2 SYDVKM. The CDR3 covers 18 residues. V gave up 6 bases and J gave up 2 bases; unmatched junction bases: 19.

V is TRBV5-1 and J is TRBJ1-6; D is undetermined. V lost 0 bases to trimming and J lost 12 bases, with 13 bases between them. The CDR3 has 14 residues. Germline CDR1 reads SGHRS; CDR2 reads YFSETQ. The CDR3 loop is CASSLVGGEGPLHF. The CDR3 DNA reads TGCGCCAGCAGCTTGGTCGGAGGAGAGGGACCCCTCCACTTT.

The V gene is TRBV15, the J gene TRBJ2-7; D not resolved. V lost 4 bases and J 3 bases, leaving 4 bases between the germline ends. Germline V gene sequence: CDR1 LNHNV, CDR2 YYDKDF (reference sequence). The CDR3 sequence is 11 residues long. CDR3 residues: CATSKDYEQYF. Written as DNA, the CDR3 is TGTGCCACCAGCAAGGACTACGAGCAGTACTTC.

The V call is TRBV6-2 or TRBV6-3, the J call TRBJ1-3; the D gene is possibly TRBD1 (5 bases). CDR1 is MNHEY and CDR2 is SVGEGT in the germline V gene. V dropped 6 bases and J dropped 10 bases, with 13 bases sitting between them. The CDR3 is 12 amino acids. Here the CDR3 reads CASSVGRGTIYF. For the CDR3, the DNA is TGTGCCAGCAGCGTCGGGAGGGGTACCATATATTTT.

The chain joins TRBV5-1 to TRBJ2-1; D perhaps matches TRBD2 (6 bases). Germline V CDR1 and CDR2: SGHRS, YFSETQ. CDR3 length: 15 amino acids. Trimming removed 5 bases from V and 1 base from J, with 13 bases in between. The CDR3 spells CASRSSSVSYNEQFF. The CDR3 DNA reads as TGCGCCAGCAGATCTTCTAGCGTATCCTACAATGAGCAGTTCTTC.

V gene TRBV10-2 combines with J gene TRBJ1-1; D is possibly TRBD1 (6 bases). CDR1 WSHSY and CDR2 SAAADI come from the germline V gene. Trimming cost V 7 bases and J 0 bases, with 9 bases left between them. This CDR3 is 13 amino acids long. Written as DNA, the CDR3 is TGCGCCAGCAATACAGGGTTGAACACTGAAGCTTTCTTT. This translates into CASNTGLNTEAFF.

The chain recombines TRBV6-6 with TRBJ1-1; D not certain. CDR1 and CDR2 (germline): MNHNY, SVGAGI (reference sequence). The CDR3 contains 13 residues. Trimming shortened V by 4 bases and J by 3 bases, and 9 bases separated the two germline ends. CDR3 sequence (DNA): TGTGCCAGCAGTTCTTATGAGTACACTGAAGCTTTCTTT. It translates to CASSSYEYTEAFF.

This rearrangement joins TRBV28 to TRBJ2-2; 9 bases fit TRBD1. The CDR3 spans 17 residues. CDR1 MDHEN and CDR2 SYDVKM come from the germline V gene. V was pared by 5 bases and J by 6 bases, with 13 bases of the junction left unmatched. The CDR3: CASSPHPGQGGAGELFF. The CDR3 DNA reads as TGTGCCAGCAGTCCTCATCCGGGACAGGGTGGTGCCGGGGAGCTGTTTTTT. The full variable domain, in which reference TRBV28 and TRBJ2-2 provide the parts outside the CDR3, is DVKVTQSSRYLVKRTGEKVFLECVQDMDHENMFWYRQDPGLGLRLIYFSYDVKMKEKGDIPEGYSVSREKKERFSLILESASTNQTSMYLCASSPHPGQGGAGELFFGEGSRLTVL.

The chain links TRBV29-1 to TRBJ2-2; 9 bases line up with TRBD1. From germline, CDR1 is SQVTM and CDR2 ANQGSEA. The V gene end was trimmed by 5 bases and the J gene end by 3 bases; junction bases not matched to a gene: 7. The CDR3 spans 15 residues. This CDR3 reads CSVQTGGVHTGELFF. CDR3 bases: TGCAGCGTTCAGACAGGGGGGGTCCACACCGGGGAGCTGTTTTTT.

The V call is TRBV24-1, the J call TRBJ2-7; D may be TRBD1 (6 bases). V gave up 4 bases and J gave up 4 bases, with 10 bases separating them. CDR1 KGHDR and CDR2 SFDVKD come from the germline V gene. The CDR3 runs to 13 residues. Here the CDR3 DNA reads TGTGCCACCAGTGACCGACAGGCATACGAGCAGTACTTC. It specifies CATSDRQAYEQYF.

This sequence joins TRBV19 and TRBJ1-5; TRBD1 is a possible D gene (6 bases). The CDR3 has 15 amino acids. Trimming shortened V by 5 bases and J by 1 base, and 12 bases separated the two germline ends. From germline, CDR1 is LNHDA and CDR2 SQIVND (reference sequence). The CDR3 DNA is TGTGCCAGTAGTGTTTTGGGGGCCAGCAATCAGCCCCAGCATTTT. Encoded protein: CASSVLGASNQPQHF. Looking up the rest from reference TRBV19 and TRBJ1-5 gives the full variable domain: DGGITQSPKYLFRKEGQNVTLSCEQNLNHDAMYWYRQDPGQGLRLIYYSQIVNDFQKGDIAEGYSVSREKKESFPLTVTSAQKNPTAFYLCASSVLGASNQPQHFGDGTRLSIL.

This clone was counted a single time. The chain uses TRBV5-4 and TRBJ2-5; 11 positions match TRBD2. The junction had 7 bases not matched to a gene; V was cut back by 2 bases and J by 7 bases. This CDR3 has 15 residues. Germline V gives CDR1 SGHNT, CDR2 YYREEE (reference sequence). The DNA of the CDR3 is TGTGCCAGCAGCTTCATAGCGGGGGGGGTGCGGACCCAGTACTTC. Protein sequence: CASSFIAGGVRTQYF. Filled out from reference TRBV5-4 and TRBJ2-5, the complete variable domain reads ETGVTQSPTHLIKTRGQQVTLRCSSQSGHNTVSWYQQALGQGPQFIFQYYREEENGRGNFPPRFSGLQFPNYSSELNVNALELDDSALYLCASSFIAGGVRTQYFGPGTRLLVL.

The genes are TRBV27 and TRBJ2-1, with D unclear. The CDR3 has 12 residues. Germline loops: CDR1 MNHEY, CDR2 SMNVEV (reference sequence). The V end was cut by 4 bases, the J end by 7 bases, with 8 bases between. The CDR3 is CASSSQGNEQFF. The CDR3 coding sequence is TGTGCCAGCAGTTCACAAGGTAATGAGCAGTTCTTC.